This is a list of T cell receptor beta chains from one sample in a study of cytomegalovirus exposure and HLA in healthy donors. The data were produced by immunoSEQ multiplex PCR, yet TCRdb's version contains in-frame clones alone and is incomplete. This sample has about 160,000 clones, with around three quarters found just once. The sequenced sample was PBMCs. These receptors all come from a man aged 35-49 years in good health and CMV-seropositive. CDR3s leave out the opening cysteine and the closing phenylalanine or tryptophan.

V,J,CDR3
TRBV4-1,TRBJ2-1,ASSQEAAGGKDEQF
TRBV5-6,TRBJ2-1,ASSWGGGDNEQF
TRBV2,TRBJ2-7,ASGAGYEQY
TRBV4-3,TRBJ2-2,ASSQDGPPYRNTGELF
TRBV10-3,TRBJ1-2,AIGDSLQNPNYGYT
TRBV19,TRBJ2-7,ASSGTGGYEQY
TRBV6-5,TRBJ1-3,ASFDSYSGNTIY
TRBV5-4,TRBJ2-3,ASSFDSGISTDTQY
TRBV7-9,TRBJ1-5,ASSPGNQPQH
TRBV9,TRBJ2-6,ASSVGGPGANVLT
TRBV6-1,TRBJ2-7,ASSQKTGSEQY
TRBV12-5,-,ASGLDLHSYEQY
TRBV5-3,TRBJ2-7,TLSEQY
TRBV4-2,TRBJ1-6,ASSQDGGARSPLH
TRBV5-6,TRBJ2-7,ASSLGDTVYEQY